This T cell receptor beta chain was sequenced during a study of T cells in tuberculosis. Sorting used thawed, overnight-rested PBMC stained with anti-CD3, a viability dye and GMM-loaded CD1B tetramer. C32 glucose monomycolate from Rhodococcus equi was loaded onto the CD1B tetramers. Before cryopreservation, the sorted PBMC lost their CD14-expressing monocytes. From each donor, around 100,000 tetramer-negative cells were sorted. Study-wide results and limits: The stringent gate may have excluded weak CD1B-GMM tetramer binders.

V was cut by 5 bases and J by 4 bases, with 11 bases left in between. The CDR3 covers 13 residues. Per germline, CDR1 MNHEY and CDR2 SMNVEV (reference sequence). Clones were sequenced by immunoSEQ multiplex PCR, and TCRdb holds only the in-frame ones, with some missing. The table lists 85,000 to 90,000 clones, about nine tenths of them singletons, with approximately 2% in the top ten. The origin of this receptor is an adult woman with latent tuberculosis. The sample comprised CD1b-GMM tetramer-negative cells sorted from PBMCs. The chain has TRBV27 and TRBJ1-1, with a possible D match to TRBD1 (5 bases). Here the CDR3 DNA reads TGTGCCAGCAGTCTCCGACAGAGCACTGAAGCTTTCTTT. Amino acid sequence: CASSLRQSTEAFF.